Presented here are 17 T cell receptor beta chains from one specimen sequenced in a study of blood T cell repertoires in COVID-19 (dated by TCRdb to 2020 to 2022). Library generation was performed with the immunoSEQ multiplex PCR assay. This immuneACCESS table, as held by TCRdb, lists in-frame sequences with V and J called but not all clones. Of the missing ones, under half trace to an unresolved V gene in checked studies; the others have no known cause. For this sample the table gives 300,000 or so clones, of which roughly nine tenths were detected only once. The top ten clones comprise less than 3.5% of the sample. What was sequenced was peripheral blood. These receptors came from a woman between 25 and 40 years old with COVID-19, enrolled during active disease.

CDR3 nucleotides: TGTGCCAGCAGTTACTCGCTACAGGGGGGAGAAAAACTGTTTTTT. Its protein is CASSYSLQGGEKLFF. The chain uses TRBV6-5 and TRBJ1-4; TRBD1 matches 8 bases. The germline gives CDR1 MNHEY, CDR2 SVGAGI. Trimming cost V 0 bases and J 8 bases; bases outside gene matches: 5. The CDR3 consists of 15 residues.

The V call is TRBV2, the J call TRBJ2-5, with D perhaps TRBD2 (7 bases). CDR1 is SNHLY and CDR2 is FYNNEI in the germline V gene. This CDR3 spans 15 amino acids. V was clipped by 5 bases and J by 5 bases, with 18 bases between them. The CDR3 loop is CASSQESQGGETQYF. The CDR3, as DNA: TGTGCCAGCAGTCAAGAGTCACAGGGAGGGGAGACCCAGTACTTC.

As for this clone: The sample carries other DNA sequences with the same CDR3. This sequence joins TRBV11-3 and TRBJ2-3, with D hard to call. With 0 bases removed from V and 6 bases from J, the gap between germline ends came to 4 bases. Germline CDR1 is SGHNT and CDR2 is YENEEA. The CDR3 is made up of 12 amino acids. The CDR3 loop reads CASSLDRDTQYF. The CDR3 bases are TGTGCCAGCAGCTTAGACAGGGATACGCAGTATTTT.

The V gene is TRBV7-8, the J gene TRBJ1-5, with 8 nucleotides matching TRBD1. The ends lost 1 base at V and 6 bases at J; junction bases unmatched: 11. Germline values: CDR1 SGHVS, CDR2 FQNEAQ. CDR3 length equals 17 residues. This CDR3 is CASSLGGDRGLIQPQHF. In DNA form, the CDR3 reads TGTGCCAGCAGCTTAGGAGGAGACAGGGGTTTGATTCAGCCCCAGCATTTT.

The chain links TRBV19 to TRBJ1-5, with D maybe TRBD1 (6 bases). V was trimmed by 1 base and J by 4 bases, leaving 11 bases between them. The CDR3 is 15 residues long. Germline V CDR1 and CDR2: LNHDA, SQIVND (reference sequence). The CDR3 reads CASSIGQGMNQPQHF. CDR3 coding DNA: TGTGCCAGTAGTATAGGTCAGGGGATGAATCAGCCCCAGCATTTT.

The chain couples TRBV11-3 to TRBJ2-1, with unresolved D. V shed 7 bases and J shed 6 bases, with 13 bases lying between them. Germline V lookup: CDR1 SGHNT, CDR2 YENEEA. The CDR3 spans 13 residues. The DNA for the CDR3 is TGTGCCAGCACCCGACGAGGAGTCAATGAGCAGTTCTTC. Its translation: CASTRRGVNEQFF. The full variable domain, in which reference TRBV11-3 and TRBJ2-1 provide the parts outside the CDR3, is EAGVVQSPRYKIIEKKQPVAFWCNPISGHNTLYWYLQNLGQGPELLIRYENEEAVDDSQLPKDRFSAERLKGVDSTLKIQPAELGDSAVYLCASTRRGVNEQFFGPGTRLTVL.

The rearrangement joins TRBV4-2 to TRBJ2-1; 13 nucleotides align to TRBD2. The CDR3 loop spans 16 amino acids. Per germline, CDR1 LGHNA and CDR2 YNFKEQ. Trimming took 4 bases from V and 0 from J; bases not matched to a gene: 0. The CDR3 sequence is CASSRTSGGSYNEQFF. CDR3 DNA sequence: TGTGCCAGCAGCCGGACTAGCGGGGGCTCCTACAATGAGCAGTTCTTC.

This chain uses TRBV19 with TRBJ2-1, with 11 bases lining up with TRBD2. Germline V gene data show CDR1 as LNHDA and CDR2 as SQIVND (reference sequence). The CDR3 spans 16 residues. V lost 7 bases, J lost 6 bases, and 11 bases stayed unmatched. The CDR3 DNA reads TGTGCCAGTACTTCGACTAGCGGGAAGGGTGGCAATGAGCAGTTCTTC. This gives the protein CASTSTSGKGGNEQFF.

The V call is TRBV4-1, the J call TRBJ1-5; the D is unclear. The CDR3 runs 14 residues. CDR1 and CDR2 from the germline V gene are MGHRA and YSYEKL. The V end was cut by 4 bases, the J end by 2 bases, with 9 bases between. The CDR3 nucleotides are TGCGCCAGCAGCCCCAGTCTGGGCAATCAGCCCCAGCATTTT. It yields the protein CASSPSLGNQPQHF.

The chain uses TRBV6-5 and TRBJ1-5; D might be TRBD1 (5 bases). Trimming cost V 5 bases and J 0 bases, with 8 bases left between them. The CDR3 is 14 amino acids. Germline V gives CDR1 MNHEY, CDR2 SVGAGI. CDR3 sequence reads: CASSQTVSNQPQHF. The CDR3 coding sequence is TGTGCCAGCAGTCAGACAGTTAGCAATCAGCCCCAGCATTTT.

This clone occurred a few times. CDR3 coding DNA: TGTGCCTCATCACTGGACCCCGGGCGGGCAGCTTTCTTT. Protein: CASSLDPGRAAFF. The chain combines TRBV30 with TRBJ1-1; no firm D call. V lost 7 bases, J lost 10 bases, and 22 bases lay in between. Looked up from germline, CDR1 is GTSNPN and CDR2 is SVGIG (reference sequence). The CDR3 is 13 residues long.

The chain recombines TRBV7-2 with TRBJ2-5; weak D call: TRBD1 (6 bases). Trimming stripped 4 bases from V and 9 bases from J, with 18 bases between. This CDR3 contains 14 residues. Germline CDR1 reads SGHTA; CDR2 reads FQGNSA. CDR3 loop: CASSSEGQSRPQYF. CDR3 DNA: TGTGCCAGCAGCTCCGAGGGACAATCGAGACCCCAGTACTTC.

The genes are TRBV19 and TRBJ1-2, with D maybe TRBD1 (5 bases). Trimming removed 5 bases at V and 0 bases at J, with 10 bases between. CDR3 length: 14 residues. From germline, CDR1 is LNHDA and CDR2 SQIVND (reference sequence). CDR3: CASSSRGANYGYTF. As DNA, the CDR3 is TGTGCCAGTAGTTCGCGGGGGGCTAACTATGGCTACACCTTC.

Concerning this clone itself: Other DNA sequences in this sample translate to the same CDR3. This chain joins TRBV11-2 and TRBJ1-1; no definite D call. The V end was cut by 0 bases, the J end by 0 bases, with 5 bases between. CDR1 is SGHAT and CDR2 is FQNNGV in the germline V gene. The CDR3 length is 14 residues. CDR3 nucleotide sequence: TGTGCCAGCAGCTTAGATCGGTTGAACACTGAAGCTTTCTTT. As protein: CASSLDRLNTEAFF.

The chain combines TRBV7-9 with TRBJ2-7; maybe TRBD2 (5 bases). Trimming left V 4 bases short and J 0 bases short, with 13 bases between. CDR1 and CDR2 (germline): SEHNR, FQNEAQ (reference sequence). CDR3 length: 15 residues. The CDR3 reads CASSSTDYPSYEQYF. The CDR3, as DNA: TGTGCCAGCAGCTCAACCGACTATCCCTCCTACGAGCAGTACTTC.

The chain has TRBV6-5 and TRBJ1-1, with 7 bases identical to TRBD1. The CDR3 runs to 16 residues. The J segment lost 0 bases and the V segment lost 2 bases, leaving 6 bases of the junction unmatched. Per germline, CDR1 MNHEY and CDR2 SVGAGI. CDR3 bases: TGTGCCAGCAGTTACGGACAGGTACCCGTGAACACTGAAGCTTTCTTT. Translated, it gives CASSYGQVPVNTEAFF.

The J gene is TRBJ2-7, the V gene TRBV3-1 (or the pseudogene TRBV3-2); TRBD1 is a possible D gene (6 bases). The CDR3 is made up of 16 amino acids. The ends were cut back, 8 bases at V and 1 base at J, with 21 bases in the middle. Germline V gene data show CDR1 as LGHDT and CDR2 as YNNKEL (reference sequence). CDR3 sequence reads: CASGPSRRTASYEQYF. The CDR3 DNA follows: TGTGCCAGCGGCCCATCTCGAAGGACAGCTTCCTACGAGCAGTACTTC.